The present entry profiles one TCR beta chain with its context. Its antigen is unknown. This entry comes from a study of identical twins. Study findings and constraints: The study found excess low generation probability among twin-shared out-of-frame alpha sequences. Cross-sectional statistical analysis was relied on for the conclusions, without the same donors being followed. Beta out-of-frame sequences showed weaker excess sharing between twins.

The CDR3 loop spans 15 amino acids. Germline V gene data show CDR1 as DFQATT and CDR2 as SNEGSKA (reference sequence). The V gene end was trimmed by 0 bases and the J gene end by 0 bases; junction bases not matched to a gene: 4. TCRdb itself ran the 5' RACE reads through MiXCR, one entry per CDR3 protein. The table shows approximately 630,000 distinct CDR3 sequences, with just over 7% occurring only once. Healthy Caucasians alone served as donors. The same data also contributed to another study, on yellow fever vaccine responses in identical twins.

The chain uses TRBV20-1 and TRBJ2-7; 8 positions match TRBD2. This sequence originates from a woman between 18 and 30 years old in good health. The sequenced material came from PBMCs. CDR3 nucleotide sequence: TGCAGTGCTAGAGAAGGTAGCGGGGTCTCCTACGAGCAGTACTTC. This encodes CSAREGSGVSYEQYF.